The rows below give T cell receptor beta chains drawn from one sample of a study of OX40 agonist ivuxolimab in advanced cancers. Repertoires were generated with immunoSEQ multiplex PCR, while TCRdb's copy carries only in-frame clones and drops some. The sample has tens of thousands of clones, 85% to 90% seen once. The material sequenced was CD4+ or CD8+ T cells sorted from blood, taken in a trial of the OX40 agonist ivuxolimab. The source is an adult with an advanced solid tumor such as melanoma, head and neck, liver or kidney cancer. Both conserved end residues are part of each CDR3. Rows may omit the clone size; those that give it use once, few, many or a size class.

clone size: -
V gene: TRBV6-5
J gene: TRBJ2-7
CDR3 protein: CASSSGDSSYEQYF

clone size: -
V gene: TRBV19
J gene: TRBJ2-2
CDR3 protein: CASRPGAGSANTGELFF

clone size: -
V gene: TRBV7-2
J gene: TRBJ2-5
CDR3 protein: CASSLVGGETQYF

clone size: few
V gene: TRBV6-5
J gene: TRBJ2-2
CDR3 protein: CASWRANTGELFF

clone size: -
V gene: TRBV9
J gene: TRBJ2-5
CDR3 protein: CASNRGGETQYF

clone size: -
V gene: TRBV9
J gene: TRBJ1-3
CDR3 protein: CASSSQWIGGGSGNTIYF

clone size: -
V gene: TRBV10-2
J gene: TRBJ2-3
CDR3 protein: CASSEITGQGRDTQYF

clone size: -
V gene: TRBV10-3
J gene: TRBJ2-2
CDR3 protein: CAKREQRTGELFF

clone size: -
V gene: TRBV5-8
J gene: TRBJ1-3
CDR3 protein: CASSRMDSSGNTIYF

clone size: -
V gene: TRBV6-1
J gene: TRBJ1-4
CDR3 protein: CASSGDGFEKLFF

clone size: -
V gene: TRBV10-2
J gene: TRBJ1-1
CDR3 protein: CASRAGEAFF

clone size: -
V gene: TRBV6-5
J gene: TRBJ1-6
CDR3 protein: CASSFADTNSPLHF

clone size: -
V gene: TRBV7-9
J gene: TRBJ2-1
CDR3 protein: CASSFQRSGSRGYNEQFF

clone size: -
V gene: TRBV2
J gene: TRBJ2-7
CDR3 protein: CASSRDRGYEQYF

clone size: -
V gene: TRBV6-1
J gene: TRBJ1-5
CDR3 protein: CASSEDGQPNQPQHF

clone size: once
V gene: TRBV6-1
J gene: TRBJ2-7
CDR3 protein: CASKLRDSLEQYF

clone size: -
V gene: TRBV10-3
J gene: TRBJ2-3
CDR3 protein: CAISGGETSTDTQYF